What follows is one T cell receptor (beta chain) and its context. Its antigen is not known. The data originate from a study of T-cell memory formation after mild COVID-19. Study background: The TCR clusters were mostly specific to one donor. General study findings and limits: Nothing confirmed that second-wave clones peaking on day 37 were specific for SARS-CoV-2. Pre-infection memory held some responding clones, suggesting pre-existing cross-reactive T cells responded. Day 15 to 85 contractors were CD4/CD8 balanced; later expanders leaned CD4+.

MiXCR, applied by TCRdb to the 5' RACE reads, yields one record per CDR3 protein. The sample includes 210,000 or so distinct CDR3 sequences, approximately 10% of them seen just once. The sequenced sample consisted of PBMCs or a T cell subset sorted from them (not recorded which). This TCR was recovered from a man between 18 and 29 years old who had mild COVID-19 (a few samples of this study predate the infection). Cell type and time point are not known.

The DNA for the CDR3 is TGCAGTGCTAGAGGATCCCTGAAGACAGATACGCAGTATTTT. Encoded protein: CSARGSLKTDTQYF. The J gene is TRBJ2-3, the V gene TRBV20-1; D gene ambiguous. This CDR3 is 14 amino acids long. Per the germline V gene, CDR1 is DFQATT and CDR2 is SNEGSKA (reference sequence). Between the trimmed V and J ends, which lost 1 base and 3 bases, there was a span of 11 bases.